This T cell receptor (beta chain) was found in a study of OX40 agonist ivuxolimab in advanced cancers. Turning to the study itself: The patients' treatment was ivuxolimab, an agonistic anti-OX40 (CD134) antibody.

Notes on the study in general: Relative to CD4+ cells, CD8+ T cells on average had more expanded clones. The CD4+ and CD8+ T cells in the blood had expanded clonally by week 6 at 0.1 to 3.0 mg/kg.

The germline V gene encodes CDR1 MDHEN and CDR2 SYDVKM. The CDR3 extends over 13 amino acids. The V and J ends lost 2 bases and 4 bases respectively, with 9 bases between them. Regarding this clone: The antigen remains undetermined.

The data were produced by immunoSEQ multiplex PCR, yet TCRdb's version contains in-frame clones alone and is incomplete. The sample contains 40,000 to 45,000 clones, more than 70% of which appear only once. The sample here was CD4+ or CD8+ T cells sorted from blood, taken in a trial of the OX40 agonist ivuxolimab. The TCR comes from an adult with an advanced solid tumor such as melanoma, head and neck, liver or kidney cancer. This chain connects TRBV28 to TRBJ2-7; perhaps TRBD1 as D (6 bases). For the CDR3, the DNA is TGTGCCAGCAGTTTAGTCAGGGGTTACGAGCAGTACTTC. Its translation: CASSLVRGYEQYF.